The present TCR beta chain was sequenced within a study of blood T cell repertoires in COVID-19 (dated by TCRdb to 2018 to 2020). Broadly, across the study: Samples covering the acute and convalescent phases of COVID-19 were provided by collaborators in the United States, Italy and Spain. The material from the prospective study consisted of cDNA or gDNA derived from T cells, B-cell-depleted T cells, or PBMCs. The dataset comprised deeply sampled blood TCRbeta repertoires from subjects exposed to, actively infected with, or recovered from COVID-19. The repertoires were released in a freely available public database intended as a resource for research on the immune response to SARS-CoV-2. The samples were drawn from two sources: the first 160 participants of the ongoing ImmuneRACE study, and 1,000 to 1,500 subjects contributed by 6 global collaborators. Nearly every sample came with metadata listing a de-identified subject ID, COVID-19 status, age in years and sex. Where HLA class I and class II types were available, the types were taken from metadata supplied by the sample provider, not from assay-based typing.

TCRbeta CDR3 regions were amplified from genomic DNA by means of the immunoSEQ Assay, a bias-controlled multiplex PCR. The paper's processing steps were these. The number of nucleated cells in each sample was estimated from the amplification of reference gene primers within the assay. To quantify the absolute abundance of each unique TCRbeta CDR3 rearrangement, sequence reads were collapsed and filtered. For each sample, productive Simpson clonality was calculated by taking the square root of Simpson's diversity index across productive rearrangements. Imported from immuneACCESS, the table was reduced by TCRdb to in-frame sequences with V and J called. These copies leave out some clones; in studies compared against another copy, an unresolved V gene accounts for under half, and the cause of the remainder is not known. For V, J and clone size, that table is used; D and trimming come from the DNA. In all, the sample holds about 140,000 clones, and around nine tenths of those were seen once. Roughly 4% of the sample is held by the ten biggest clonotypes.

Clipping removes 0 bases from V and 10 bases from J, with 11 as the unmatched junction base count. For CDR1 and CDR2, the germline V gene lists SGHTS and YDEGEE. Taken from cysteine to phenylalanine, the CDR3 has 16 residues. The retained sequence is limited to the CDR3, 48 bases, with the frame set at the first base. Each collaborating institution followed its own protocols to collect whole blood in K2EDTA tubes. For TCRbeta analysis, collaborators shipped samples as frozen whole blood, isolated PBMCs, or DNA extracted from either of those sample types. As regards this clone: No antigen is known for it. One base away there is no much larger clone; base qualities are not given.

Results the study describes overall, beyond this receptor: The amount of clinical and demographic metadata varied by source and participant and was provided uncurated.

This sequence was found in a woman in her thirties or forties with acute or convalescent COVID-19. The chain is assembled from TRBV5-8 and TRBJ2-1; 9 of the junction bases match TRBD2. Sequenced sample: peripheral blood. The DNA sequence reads TGTGCCAGCAGCTTGGGGCTAGCGGGGTCGCAGGGGGAGCAGTTCTTC. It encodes CASSLGLAGSQGEQFF.